Given below is one TCR beta chain in context. It has no known antigen specificity. Base quality data are lacking; no much larger clone is found one base away. The junction carries 10 bases between V and J, which are trimmed by 2 bases and 6 bases respectively. Sequences LGHNA (CDR1) and YNFKEQ (CDR2) are obtained from the germline V gene. The CDR3 starts with the cysteine, ends with the phenylalanine, and has 14 residues. Kept here is only the CDR3 DNA, which spans 42 bases and is read in frame from base 1. This entry is derived from a study of neoadjuvant nivolumab and ipilimumab in lung cancer (dated by TCRdb to about 2020). For the wider study: Intravenous nivolumab was dosed at 3 mg/kg on days 1, 15 and 29, and in the combination arm ipilimumab 1 mg/kg was added on day 1 only. The primary endpoint of the trial was the rate of major pathologic response (MPR) in the intention-to-treat population of each study arm. In the trial, 40 to 45 patients with operable NSCLC were treated, of whom around 23 were randomized to nivolumab monotherapy and about 20 to nivolumab plus ipilimumab. TCR repertoires in pretherapy (baseline) peripheral blood were compared with TCR repertoires in tumors resected at surgery after neoadjuvant immune checkpoint blockade. Matched pretherapy and resected tumor pairs were analyzed for seven patients: four treated with nivolumab and three with nivolumab plus ipilimumab.

Library preparation was by the immunoSEQ multiplex PCR assay. The published analysis was carried out like this. Repertoires were summarized by richness and clonality, and significantly expanded and contracted clones were identified between pre- and post-therapy samples. TCRdb took this table from immuneACCESS and kept in-frame rearrangements with V and J called. Such tables lack part of the clones; where checked against another copy, unresolved V genes explain under half of the gap, and the rest is unexplained. D and trimming were read from the DNA, whereas the V and J calls and clone size are those reported in that table. The sample table contains about 28,000 clones; only one count was recorded for approximately 86% of them. Together, the top ten hold 5% to 5.5% of the sample. In the paper's terms, the time point label means: at surgical resection after neoadjuvant nivolumab +/- ipilimumab. The samples were taken from NEOSTAR, a phase 2 randomized trial in operable NSCLC that tested neoadjuvant nivolumab or nivolumab plus ipilimumab, followed by surgery.

Broader findings and caveats from the paper: TCR richness and clonality were greater in resected tumors than in tumor-adjacent uninvolved lung, and increases were seen in more dual-therapy-treated tumors. TCR richness in pretherapy blood showed a positive correlation with richness in tumors resected after neoadjuvant therapy (Spearman R of about 0.8). From pretherapy to surgery, tumor T-cell richness and clonality went up in three of three dual-therapy tumors, versus only two of four nivolumab-treated tumors. No significant correlation was found between TCR clonality and pathologic tumor regression, and only one major-pathologic-response sample was available for the clonality analysis. A small number of samples underwent TCR sequencing.

The chain is made from TRBV4-2 and TRBJ2-2; the D gene is possibly TRBD2, with 5 bases matching. This TCR was recovered from an adult with non-small cell lung cancer. Source: tumor tissue, taken after neoadjuvant nivolumab, alone or with ipilimumab, at or shortly before surgery. The nucleotides are TGTGCCAGCAGCCAAACCACTAGATCCGGGGAGCTGTTTTTT. It translates to CASSQTTRSGELFF.